The T cell receptor (beta chain) under discussion was sequenced for a study of blood T cell repertoires in COVID-19. Across the whole study: Specimens from acute and convalescent COVID-19 originated in the United States, Italy and Spain.

The authors' processing: How many nucleated cells were present was estimated from reference gene primer amplification. Clones were read by immunoSEQ multiplex PCR, and TCRdb kept only the in-frame ones, dropping some. For V, J and clone size, that table is used; D and trimming come from the DNA. The sample contains under 200,000 clones, roughly 84% of which appear only once. Participants reported their clinical history, and cohort assignment relied on those reports. Those designated as exposed participants met a COVID-19 case within 2 weeks before study entry. This TCR was recovered from a woman under 40 who had been exposed to COVID-19. Sequenced input: PBMCs or T cells enriched from blood (not recorded which).

CDR3 region: CASSISGVSSYEQYF. The CDR3 DNA is TGTGCCAGTAGTATATCGGGGGTTAGCTCCTACGAGCAGTACTTC. The gene calls are TRBV19 and TRBJ2-7, with a weak D call TRBD2 (6 bases). Deletions cut 2 bases from V and 0 bases from J, with 11 bases between. This CDR3 region has 15 residues. Germline CDR1 is LNHDA and CDR2 is SQIVND (reference sequence).